These T cell receptor beta chains were read from a single sample in a study of radiotherapy plus CTLA-4 blockade in lung cancer. Assay: immunoSEQ multiplex PCR; the TCRdb copy retains only in-frame clones and omits some. The table has 11,000 to 15,000 clones, around 72% seen once. The input for sequencing was peripheral blood, taken from a patient treated with radiotherapy plus ipilimumab. These TCRs come from a human donor with non-small cell lung cancer whose response to radiotherapy plus ipilimumab could not be evaluated. Both conserved end residues are part of each CDR3. D genes are given only for firm matches. Rows give clone size only sometimes, using once, few, many, or a class for an expanded clone.

>TRBJ2-5|.|TRBD1|TRBV7-2
TGTGCCAGCAGCTTCGACAGGGGACAAGAGACCCAGTACTTC
CASSFDRGQETQYF
>TRBJ1-1|.|TRBD1|TRBV2
TGTGCCAGCAGTTACAGACAGGGTGGTATCACTGAAGCTTTCTTT
CASSYRQGGITEAFF
>TRBJ2-1|few|.|TRBV4-3
TGCGCCAGCAGCCCCTGGGGGCAGAGCTCCTACAATGAGCAGTTCTTC
CASSPWGQSSYNEQFF
>TRBJ1-2|few|TRBD1|TRBV6-1
TGTGCCAGCAGTGAAGGGACAGGGGGCTATGGCTACACCTTC
CASSEGTGGYGYTF
>TRBJ2-3|.|TRBD2|TRBV5-4
TGTGCCAGCAGCCTGACGGGGGGGCCTACAGATACGCAGTATTTT
CASSLTGGPTDTQYF
>TRBJ1-2|.|.|TRBV6-5
TGTGCCAGCAGTTACTCGCCAGGGGAGTTGTATGGCTACACCTTC
CASSYSPGELYGYTF
>TRBJ2-1|few|TRBD1|TRBV2
TGTGCCAGCAGGACAGGGGGCGCTTCGGACAATGAGCAGTTCTTC
CASRTGGASDNEQFF
>TRBJ1-5|.|.|TRBV14
TGTGCCAGCAGCCAAGGGTTTAGTCAGCCCCAGCATTTT
CASSQGFSQPQHF
>TRBJ2-3|.|.|TRBV2
TGTGCCAGCAGTGAAGGGCGGTTGAGCACAGATACGCAGTATTTT
CASSEGRLSTDTQYF
>TRBJ2-2|.|.|TRBV2
TGTGCCAGCACGTGGAGCCAGAACACCGGGGAGCTGTTTTTT
CASTWSQNTGELFF
>TRBJ2-5|.|TRBD2|TRBV6-4
TGTGCCAGCAGTGACACGGCGGGGGGGTTGAAGACCCAGTACTTC
CASSDTAGGLKTQYF
>TRBJ2-3|.|TRBD1|TRBV7-3
TGTGCCAGCAGCTCCTCAGGGGGATATTCCGCAGATACGCAGTATTTT
CASSSSGGYSADTQYF
>TRBJ1-3|.|TRBD1|TRBV30
TGTGCCTGGAGTGGACAGGGGGTTGCTGGAAACACCATATATTTT
CAWSGQGVAGNTIYF
>TRBJ1-2|.|.|TRBV13
TGTGCCAGCAGCTTAGGCCTCAGCGGGGGCGCGGGCTACACCTTC
CASSLGLSGGAGYTF
>TRBJ1-1|.|.|TRBV2
TGTGCCAGCAGTGACGAACGAGACACTGAAGCTTTCTTT
CASSDERDTEAFF
>TRBJ2-3|.|.|TRBV29-1
TGCAGCGTTGAAGATCATAGGCGGTACACAGATACGCAGTATTTT
CSVEDHRRYTDTQYF
>TRBJ2-7|once|TRBD1|TRBV30
TGTGCCTGGAGTCAAAAAGGGACAGGGTCCTACGAGCAGTACTTC
CAWSQKGTGSYEQYF
>TRBJ1-1|.|.|TRBV18
TGTGCCAGCTCACCGGGGGGGGTCAGCTCTGAAGCTTTCTTT
CASSPGGVSSEAFF
>TRBJ1-4|.|.|TRBV4-3
TGCGCCAGCAGTTTACGCCTCGGACAGCCTGAAAAACTGTTTTTT
CASSLRLGQPEKLFF
>TRBJ2-1|.|TRBD2|TRBV5-1
TGCGCCAGCAGCTTGGTGGGTAGCGGGGATTACAATGAGCAGTTCTTC
CASSLVGSGDYNEQFF
>TRBJ2-1|once|TRBD2|TRBV25-1
TGTGCCAGCAGTGATCTGGGGGGGGGAACGCAAAATGAGCAGTTCTTC
CASSDLGGGTQNEQFF
>TRBJ2-3|.|.|TRBV18
TGTGCCAGCTCACCTATTAGCGGAACAGATACGCAGTATTTT
CASSPISGTDTQYF